The rows below give T cell receptor beta chains drawn from one sample of a study of cytotoxic CD8 clonotypes in ibrutinib-treated CLL. Sequencing was performed with immunoSEQ multiplex PCR; in TCRdb, only in-frame clones are kept and a portion is missing. The sample lists approximately 130,000 clones, 80% to 90% occurring once. The sample was PBMCs, taken after 24 months of ibrutinib treatment. These TCRs come from a human donor with chronic lymphocytic leukemia. The CDR3 runs from the conserved cysteine through the conserved F or W. The order of the fields is V gene, J gene, D gene, clone size, CDR3 protein, CDR3 DNA. A D gene is named only where the DNA matches it firmly. Clone size is shown for a subset of rows, as once, few, many or a class of expanded clone.

V: TRBV15; J: TRBJ2-2; D: TRBD1; size: -; CDR3: CATSRERTGGVAWVLRGTGELFF; DNA: TGTGCCACCAGCAGAGAAAGGACAGGGGGCGTTGCTTGGGTATTACGTGGCACCGGGGAGCTGTTTTTT
V: TRBV11-3; J: TRBJ2-5; D: TRBD2; size: -; CDR3: CASSEMGGLAKTQYF; DNA: TGTGCCAGCAGCGAGATGGGGGGACTAGCAAAGACCCAGTACTTC
V: TRBV7-6; J: TRBJ1-2; D: TRBD1; size: -; CDR3: CASSLGTGELYSYTF; DNA: TGTGCCAGCAGCTTAGGAACAGGGGAATTGTATAGCTACACCTTC
V: TRBV25-1; J: TRBJ1-1; D: -; size: -; CDR3: CASSGNTEAFF; DNA: TGTGCCAGCAGTGGGAACACTGAAGCTTTCTTT
V: TRBV18; J: TRBJ1-2; D: TRBD1; size: -; CDR3: CASSPKTGGPPYGYTF; DNA: TGTGCCAGCTCACCGAAAACAGGGGGCCCCCCCTATGGCTACACCTTC
V: TRBV19; J: TRBJ1-5; D: TRBD1; size: -; CDR3: CASRIDREWQPQHF; DNA: TGTGCCAGTAGAATCGACAGGGAGTGGCAGCCCCAGCATTTT
V: TRBV5-1; J: TRBJ2-3; D: TRBD1; size: once; CDR3: CASSEPGQGPQYF; DNA: TGCGCCAGCAGCGAACCGGGACAGGGCCCGCAGTATTTT
V: TRBV28; J: TRBJ1-2; D: TRBD1; size: -; CDR3: CASSLIAGGYGYTF; DNA: TGTGCCAGCAGTTTAATTGCAGGGGGCTATGGCTACACCTTC
V: TRBV4-2; J: TRBJ1-6; D: -; size: -; CDR3: CASSQDFVANSPLHF; DNA: TGTGCCAGCAGCCAAGATTTTGTCGCCAATTCACCCCTCCACTTT
V: TRBV5-4; J: TRBJ2-5; D: TRBD2; size: -; CDR3: CASSRGGAYPETQYF; DNA: TGTGCCAGCAGCCGGGGGGGGGCGTACCCGGAGACCCAGTACTTC
V: TRBV2; J: TRBJ2-1; D: TRBD2; size: -; CDR3: CASSEGTSGAHEQFF; DNA: TGTGCCAGCAGTGAAGGGACTAGCGGGGCTCATGAGCAGTTCTTC
V: TRBV27; J: TRBJ2-6; D: -; size: once; CDR3: CASSFSGANVLTF; DNA: TGTGCCAGCAGTTTTTCTGGGGCCAACGTCCTGACTTTC
V: TRBV28; J: TRBJ1-5; D: TRBD1; size: -; CDR3: CASRIITGEADQPQHF; DNA: TGTGCCAGCAGAATCATTACAGGGGAGGCGGATCAGCCCCAGCATTTT
V: TRBV6-5; J: TRBJ2-1; D: -; size: -; CDR3: CASTSPGRDNEQFF; DNA: TGTGCCAGCACCTCACCGGGTAGGGACAATGAGCAGTTCTTC
V: TRBV29-1; J: TRBJ2-5; D: -; size: -; CDR3: CSVRDGQETQYF; DNA: TGCAGCGTCCGGGACGGCCAAGAGACCCAGTACTTC
V: TRBV5-1; J: TRBJ1-2; D: -; size: -; CDR3: CATGSGGGARYGYTF; DNA: TGCGCCACCGGGAGCGGCGGGGGCGCGCGGTATGGCTACACCTTC
V: TRBV9; J: TRBJ1-1; D: TRBD1; size: -; CDR3: CASSVGWDRNTEAFF; DNA: TGTGCCAGCAGCGTAGGCTGGGACAGGAACACTGAAGCTTTCTTT
V: TRBV18; J: TRBJ2-3; D: -; size: -; CDR3: CASSPWADSTDTQYF; DNA: TGTGCCAGCTCACCATGGGCCGACTCCACAGATACGCAGTATTTT
V: TRBV27; J: TRBJ1-1; D: -; size: -; CDR3: CASQYGTVGMNTEAFF; DNA: TGTGCCAGCCAATACGGGACGGTTGGGATGAACACTGAAGCTTTCTTT
V: TRBV5-8; J: TRBJ1-1; D: -; size: once; CDR3: CASSLAGVGTEAFF; DNA: TGTGCCAGCAGCTTGGCCGGGGTTGGGACTGAAGCTTTCTTT
V: TRBV18; J: TRBJ2-1; D: -; size: once; CDR3: CASSPTLTRSYNEQFF; DNA: TGTGCCAGCTCACCGACTCTAACTCGCTCCTACAATGAGCAGTTCTTC
V: TRBV5-1; J: TRBJ1-3; D: -; size: -; CDR3: CASSLGQTARNTIYF; DNA: TGCGCCAGCAGCTTGGGACAGACGGCCCGAAACACCATATATTTT
V: TRBV6-5; J: TRBJ1-1; D: TRBD1; size: -; CDR3: CASRSITGGNTEAFF; DNA: TGTGCCAGCAGATCTATCACAGGGGGGAACACTGAAGCTTTCTTT
V: TRBV15; J: TRBJ1-4; D: -; size: -; CDR3: CATSRDQRVKKLFF; DNA: TGTGCCACCAGCAGAGATCAGAGGGTAAAGAAACTGTTTTTT
V: TRBV5-3; J: TRBJ1-2; D: -; size: -; CDR3: CARRNKGPGYTF; DNA: TGTGCCAGAAGGAATAAAGGACCGGGCTACACCTTC
V: TRBV10-3; J: TRBJ2-1; D: -; size: -; CDR3: CAISDGRVARANEQFF; DNA: TGTGCCATCAGTGATGGGAGAGTAGCTCGGGCCAATGAGCAGTTCTTC
V: TRBV27; J: TRBJ2-2; D: -; size: -; CDR3: CASSPTAQVGVGELFF; DNA: TGTGCCAGCAGTCCCACGGCGCAGGTCGGGGTGGGGGAGCTGTTTTTT
V: TRBV18; J: TRBJ1-5; D: TRBD1; size: few; CDR3: CASSPSTGADQPQHF; DNA: TGTGCCAGCTCACCTTCGACAGGGGCCGATCAGCCCCAGCATTTT
V: TRBV4-2; J: TRBJ1-1; D: -; size: -; CDR3: CASSQDEGGTDNRAEAFF; DNA: TGTGCCAGCAGCCAAGATGAGGGGGGCACAGACAATCGGGCTGAAGCTTTCTTT
V: TRBV2; J: TRBJ2-5; D: -; size: -; CDR3: CASTVVGETQYF; DNA: TGTGCCAGCACTGTAGTCGGAGAGACCCAGTACTTC
V: TRBV29-1; J: TRBJ1-2; D: -; size: few; CDR3: CSVEGYGYTF; DNA: TGCAGCGTTGAAGGCTATGGCTACACCTTC
V: TRBV25-1; J: TRBJ1-6; D: -; size: -; CDR3: CASSEDGNSPLHF; DNA: TGTGCCAGCAGTGAGGACGGTAATTCACCCCTCCACTTT
V: TRBV5-4; J: TRBJ2-6; D: -; size: -; CDR3: CASSRWGTGANVLTF; DNA: TGTGCCAGCAGCCGGTGGGGTACTGGGGCCAACGTCCTGACTTTC
V: TRBV19; J: TRBJ1-6; D: TRBD1; size: few; CDR3: CASSSRDRNSPLHF; DNA: TGTGCCAGTAGCTCAAGGGACAGAAATTCACCCCTCCACTTT
V: TRBV5-1; J: TRBJ2-2; D: -; size: once; CDR3: CASSLGEGGELFF; DNA: TGCGCCAGCAGCTTGGGCGAAGGCGGGGAGCTGTTTTTT
V: TRBV5-1; J: TRBJ2-1; D: -; size: -; CDR3: CASSMGSPRNEQFF; DNA: TGCGCCAGCAGCATGGGGAGTCCCCGCAATGAGCAGTTCTTC
V: TRBV5-4; J: TRBJ2-3; D: -; size: -; CDR3: CASSLVWSTDTQYF; DNA: TGTGCCAGCAGCTTGGTTTGGAGCACAGATACGCAGTATTTT
V: TRBV5-4; J: TRBJ2-7; D: TRBD2; size: -; CDR3: CASSRGASGESYEQYF; DNA: TGTGCCAGCAGCCGGGGCGCTAGCGGGGAGTCCTACGAGCAGTACTTC